The 9 T cell receptor beta chains below were found in one sample sequenced in a study of human versus mouse CDR3 diversity and MHC coevolution. Here immunoSEQ multiplex PCR was the method, and the copy in TCRdb shows in-frame clones only, minus some. The table lists tens of thousands of clones, about 90% of them singletons. The sample was naive CD4+ T cells from blood. Subset reported: CD45RO-negative CD62L-positive naive CD4 T cells. The origin of the receptors is a person aged 25 to 69 in good health.

This sequence joins TRBV28 and TRBJ2-5; D may be TRBD2 (5 bases). The end of the DNA aligns better with TRBJ2-7, so the J call may be wrong. The CDR3 sequence is 16 residues long. The germline CDR1 and CDR2 sequences are MDHEN and SYDVKM. CDR3 protein: CASRDSPGERSYEQYF. CDR3 DNA: TGTGCCAGCAGAGATTCCCCCGGGGAGCGCTCCTACGAGCAGTACTTC.

The rearrangement joins TRBV4-1 to TRBJ2-1; 7 positions match TRBD1. Germline CDR1 and CDR2: MGHRA and YSYEKL. The V segment lost 1 base and the J segment 2 bases; nucleotides outside the gene matches: 8. This CDR3 has 17 amino acids. The CDR3 region is CASSQGKGTATYNEQFF. CDR3 nucleotides: TGCGCCAGCAGCCAAGGGAAGGGGACAGCTACCTACAATGAGCAGTTCTTC.

V is TRBV7-9 and J is TRBJ2-1; TRBD1 agrees at 9 bases. This CDR3 comprises 15 residues. Trimming removed 1 base from V and 6 bases from J; junction bases left unmatched: 4. Germline assignment: CDR1 SEHNR and CDR2 FQNEAQ (reference sequence). The CDR3 nucleotides are TGTGCCAGCAGCTTAGGGGACAGGGAGGTCAATGAGCAGTTCTTC. As protein: CASSLGDREVNEQFF.

This clone has only one observation. The chain carries TRBV5-4 and TRBJ2-7, with TRBD2 identical over 16 bases. J lost 7 bases, V lost 4 bases, and 8 bases had no gene match. The CDR3 spans 16 residues. CDR1 is SGHNT and CDR2 is YYREEE in the germline V gene (reference sequence). CDR3 residues: CASSGGLAGGPGEQYF. The CDR3 DNA is TGTGCCAGCAGCGGGGGACTAGCGGGAGGGCCTGGTGAGCAGTACTTC.

The V call is TRBV7-3, the J call TRBJ2-5; 8 nucleotides match TRBD1. The CDR3 has 15 residues. V lost 6 bases and J lost 5; bases outside the gene matches: 11. CDR1 and CDR2 from the germline V gene are SGHTA and FQGTGA. CDR3 protein: CASSLGQGILETQYF. As DNA, the CDR3 is TGTGCCAGCAGTCTTGGACAGGGCATTCTGGAGACCCAGTACTTC.

The chain employs TRBV7-9 and TRBJ2-3; 7 bases fit TRBD2. The V and J ends lost 2 bases and 2 bases, in that order; junction bases with no gene match: 7. The germline gives CDR1 SEHNR, CDR2 FQNEAQ (reference sequence). The CDR3 runs 16 residues. The CDR3 spells CASSLYRDYYTDTQYF. The CDR3, as DNA: TGTGCCAGCAGCTTATACCGGGACTATTACACAGATACGCAGTATTTT.

CDR3 coding DNA: TGTGCCATCAGTGATACAGGACCGAGGTTCTTC. Translation gives CAISDTGPRFF. The V and J genes are TRBV10-3 and TRBJ2-1, with TRBD1 as a possible D gene (5 bases). Germline CDR1 is ENHRY and CDR2 is SYGVKD. The CDR3 covers 11 residues. Trimming removed 3 bases from V and 15 bases from J, with 12 bases in between.

The CDR3: CASSPTGTNTEAFF. CDR3 nucleotides: TGTGCCAGCTCACCGACAGGGACGAACACTGAAGCTTTCTTT. The chain uses TRBV18 and TRBJ1-1, with 7 bases that match TRBD1. The CDR3 is 14 residues long. V dropped 3 bases and J dropped 1; count of bases not matched to a gene: 2. Germline V gives CDR1 KGHSH, CDR2 LQKENI.

The chain is built from TRBV28 and TRBJ1-2; D is unclear. The V gene lost 5 bases and the J gene lost 1 base, with 11 bases spanning the gap. CDR1 is MDHEN and CDR2 is SYDVKM in the germline V gene. This CDR3 spans 14 amino acids. CDR3 sequence (DNA): TGTGCCAGCAGTGGGCCGGCAGATAACTATGGCTACACCTTC. Its translation is CASSGPADNYGYTF.